This T cell receptor (beta chain) was recovered during a study of T cell responses to AZD1222 COVID-19 vaccine. Points from the study as a whole: It was only a handful of AZD1222 recipients who were seropositive at baseline.

Turning to this clone: Antigen: not known.

The assay was immunoSEQ multiplex PCR, and TCRdb's table has in-frame clones only and misses some. The sample yields over 95,000 clones, just over 90% seen once. Sequencing was performed on peripheral blood, taken 28 days after the second AZD1222 dose. The sequence came from an adult who received the AZD1222 COVID-19 vaccine.

The CDR3 DNA reads TGTGCCAGCAGTCGGGACAGGGGAGATGAAAAACTGTTTTTT. Its protein product is CASSRDRGDEKLFF. The rearrangement links TRBV7-9 to TRBJ1-4, with 10 bases that match TRBD1. There are 14 residues in the CDR3. Unmatched junction bases numbered 4, after V lost 6 bases and J lost 6 bases. In germline, CDR1 is SEHNR, CDR2 FQNEAQ (reference sequence).